In its sample, the clone carrying this T cell receptor (beta chain) was seen many times. Indicated time point: newly diagnosed GD, antithyroid drugs for less than 3 months. The TCR library was made from RNA that had been extracted from PBMCs in TRIzol. These data come from a study of regulatory T cells in long-lasting Graves disease. Study-wide context: Antithyroid drug exposure in newly diagnosed Graves' patients had lasted under 3 months.

Libraries of TCR beta came from iRepertoire HTBI primers plus Arm-PCR of CDR3 regions. TCRdb re-called the multiplex PCR reads through MiXCR, storing one row per CDR3 protein. The table lists 350,000 to 400,000 distinct CDR3 sequences, around 15% of them singletons. The germline gives CDR1 MNHNS, CDR2 SASEGT. Trimming took 6 bases from V and 4 from J, leaving 15 bases between them. This CDR3 contains 15 residues. This sample also appeared in a second study, on T cells in Graves' hyperthyroidism and ophthalmopathy. That source notes: Graves' hyperthyroidism showing no ophthalmopathy progression within 18 months was considered stable.

The receptor comes from a woman aged 18-29 years with Graves disease. Sample: peripheral blood mononuclear cells (PBMCs), taken at new diagnosis, from a patient treated with antithyroid drugs. The rearrangement links TRBV6-1 to TRBJ2-2, with D possibly being TRBD1 (6 bases). The CDR3 DNA is TGTGCCAGCAGGCCCGGACAGAGATCCACCGGGGAGCTGTTTTTT. Its protein is CASRPGQRSTGELFF.